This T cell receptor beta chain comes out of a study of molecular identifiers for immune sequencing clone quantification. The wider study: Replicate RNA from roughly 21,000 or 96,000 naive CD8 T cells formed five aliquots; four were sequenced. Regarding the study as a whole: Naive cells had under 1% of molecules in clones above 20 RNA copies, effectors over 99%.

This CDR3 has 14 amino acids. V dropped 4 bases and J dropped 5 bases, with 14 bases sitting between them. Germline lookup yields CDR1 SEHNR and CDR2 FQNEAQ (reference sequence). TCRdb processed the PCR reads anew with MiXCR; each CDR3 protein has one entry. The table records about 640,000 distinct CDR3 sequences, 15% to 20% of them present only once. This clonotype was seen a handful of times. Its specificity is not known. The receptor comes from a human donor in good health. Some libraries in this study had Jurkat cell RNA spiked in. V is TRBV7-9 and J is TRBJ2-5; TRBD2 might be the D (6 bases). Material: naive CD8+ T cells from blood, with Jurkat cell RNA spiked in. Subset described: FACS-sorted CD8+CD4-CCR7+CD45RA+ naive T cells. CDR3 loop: CASSSLGGKETQYF. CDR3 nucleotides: TGTGCCAGCAGCTCCCTAGGCGGGAAGGAGACCCAGTACTTC.